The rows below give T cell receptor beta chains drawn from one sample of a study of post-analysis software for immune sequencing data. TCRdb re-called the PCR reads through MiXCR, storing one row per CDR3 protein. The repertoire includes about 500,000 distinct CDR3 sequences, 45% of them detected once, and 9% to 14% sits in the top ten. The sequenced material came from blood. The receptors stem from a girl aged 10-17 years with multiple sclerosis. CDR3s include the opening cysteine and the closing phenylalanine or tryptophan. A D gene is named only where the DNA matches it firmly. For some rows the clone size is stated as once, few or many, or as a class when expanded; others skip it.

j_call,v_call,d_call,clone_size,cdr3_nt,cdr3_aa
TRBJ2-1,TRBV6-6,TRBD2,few,TGTGCCAGCAGACCGGGAGGGCCGCAAATCGAGCAGTTCTTC,CASRPGGPQIEQFF
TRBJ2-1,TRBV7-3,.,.,TGTGCCAGCAGCCAAGACCCGCGGGCCATCAATGAGCAGTTCTTC,CASSQDPRAINEQFF
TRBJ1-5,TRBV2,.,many,TGTGCCAGCAGTGAATCCTATAGCAATCAGCCCCAGCATTTT,CASSESYSNQPQHF
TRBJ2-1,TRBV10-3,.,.,TGTGCCATCAGTGAGTCTAGCGGAAATTACAATGAGCAGTTCTTC,CAISESSGNYNEQFF
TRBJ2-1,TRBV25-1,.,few,TGTGCCAGCAGTGAGTCGCGGGGAAACAATGAGCAGTTCTTC,CASSESRGNNEQFF
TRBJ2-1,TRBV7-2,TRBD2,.,TGTGCCAGCAGCTCGACTAGCCAAACCTACAATGAGCAGTTCTTC,CASSSTSQTYNEQFF
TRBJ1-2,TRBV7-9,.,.,TGTGCCAGCAGTCCACCCTCGGAGGGAGATGGCTACACCTTC,CASSPPSEGDGYTF
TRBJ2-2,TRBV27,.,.,TGTGCCAGCACCAATAGGGGGGACACCGGGGAGCTGTTTTTT,CASTNRGDTGELFF
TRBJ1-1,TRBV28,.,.,TGTGCCAGCACCTCATCCAGTTGGACTGAAGCTTTCTTT,CASTSSSWTEAFF
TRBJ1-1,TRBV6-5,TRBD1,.,TGTGCCAGCAGCCCCGACAGGGGCACTGAAGCTTTCTTT,CASSPDRGTEAFF
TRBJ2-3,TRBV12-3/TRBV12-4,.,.,TGTGCCAGCAGCCGGAAACCGGGAGTGGGGACAGATACGCAGTATTTT,CASSRKPGVGTDTQYF
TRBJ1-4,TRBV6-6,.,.,TGTGCCAGCAGTCGGGACATCCCGACGCGTGAAAAACTGTTTTTT,CASSRDIPTREKLFF
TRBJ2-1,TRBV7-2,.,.,TGTGCCAGCAGCTTAGAGGTAGTTCAGGAGCAGTTCTTC,CASSLEVVQEQFF
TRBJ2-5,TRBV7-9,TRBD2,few,TGTGCCAGCAGCTTGACTAGCGGCAGCCAAGAGACCCAGTACTTC,CASSLTSGSQETQYF
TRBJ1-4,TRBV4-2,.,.,TGTGCCAGCAGCCAAGATGGTCCGGCAGGAGAAAAACTGTTTTTT,CASSQDGPAGEKLFF
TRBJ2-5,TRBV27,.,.,TGTGCCAGCAGTTTATTTCCTAGCGTGAGTGCAGAGACCCAGTACTTC,CASSLFPSVSAETQYF
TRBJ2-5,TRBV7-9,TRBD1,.,TGTGCCAGCAGCTTAGCAGACAGGGGGCGCCGGGAGACCCAGTACTTC,CASSLADRGRRETQYF
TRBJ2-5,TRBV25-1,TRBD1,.,TGTGCCAGCAGTACCTATCGGGACAGGTTATTTGAGACCCAGTACTTC,CASSTYRDRLFETQYF
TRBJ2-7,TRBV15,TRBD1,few,TGTGCCACCAGCAGACCCGGGACAGCCTACGAGCAGTACTTC,CATSRPGTAYEQYF
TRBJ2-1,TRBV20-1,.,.,TGCAGTGCTAGGGTGACTGAGCAGTTCTTC,CSARVTEQFF